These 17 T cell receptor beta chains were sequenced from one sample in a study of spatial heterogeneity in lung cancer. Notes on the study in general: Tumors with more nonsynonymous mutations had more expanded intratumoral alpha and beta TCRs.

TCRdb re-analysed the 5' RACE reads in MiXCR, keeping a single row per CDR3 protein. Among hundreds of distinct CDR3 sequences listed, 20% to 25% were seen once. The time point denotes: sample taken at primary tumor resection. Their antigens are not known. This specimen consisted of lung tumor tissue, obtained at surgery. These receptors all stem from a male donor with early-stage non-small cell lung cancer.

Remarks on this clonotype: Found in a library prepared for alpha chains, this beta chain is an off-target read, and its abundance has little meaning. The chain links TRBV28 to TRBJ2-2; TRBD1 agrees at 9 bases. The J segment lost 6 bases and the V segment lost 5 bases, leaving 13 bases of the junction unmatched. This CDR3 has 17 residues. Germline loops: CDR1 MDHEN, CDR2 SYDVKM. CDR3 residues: CASSEESDRGYSGELFF. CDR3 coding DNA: TGTGCCAGCAGTGAGGAATCGGACAGGGGATACTCCGGGGAGCTGTTTTTT.

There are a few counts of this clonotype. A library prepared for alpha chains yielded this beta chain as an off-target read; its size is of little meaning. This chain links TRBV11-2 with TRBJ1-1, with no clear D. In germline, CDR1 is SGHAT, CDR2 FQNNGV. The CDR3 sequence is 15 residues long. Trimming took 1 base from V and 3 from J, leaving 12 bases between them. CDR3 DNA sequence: TGTGCCAGCAGCTTAGTCAGGAGGGCGGACACTGAAGCTTTCTTT. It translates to CASSLVRRADTEAFF.

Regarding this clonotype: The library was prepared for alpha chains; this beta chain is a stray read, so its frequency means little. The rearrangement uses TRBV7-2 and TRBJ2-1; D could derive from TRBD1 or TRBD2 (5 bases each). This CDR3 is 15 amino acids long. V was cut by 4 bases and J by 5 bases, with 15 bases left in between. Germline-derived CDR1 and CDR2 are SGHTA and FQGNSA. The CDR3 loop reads CASSSPRGRDNEQFF. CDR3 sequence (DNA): TGTGCCAGCAGCTCCCCCCGGGGCAGGGACAATGAGCAGTTCTTC.

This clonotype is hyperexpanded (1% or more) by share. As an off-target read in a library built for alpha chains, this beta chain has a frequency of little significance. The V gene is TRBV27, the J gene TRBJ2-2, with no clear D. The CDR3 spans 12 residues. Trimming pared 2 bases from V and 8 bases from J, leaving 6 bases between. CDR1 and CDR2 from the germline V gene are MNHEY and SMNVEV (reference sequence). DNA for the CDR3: TGTGCCAGCAGTTTAATATCGGGGGAGCTGTTTTTT. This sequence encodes CASSLISGELFF.

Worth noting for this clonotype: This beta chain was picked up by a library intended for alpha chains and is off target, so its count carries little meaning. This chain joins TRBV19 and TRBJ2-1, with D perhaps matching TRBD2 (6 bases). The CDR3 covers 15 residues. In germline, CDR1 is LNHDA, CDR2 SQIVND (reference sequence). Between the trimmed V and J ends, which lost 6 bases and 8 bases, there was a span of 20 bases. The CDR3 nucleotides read TGTGCCAGTAGCCCTGCGGGATCGGAGTACGATGAGCAGTTCTTC. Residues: CASSPAGSEYDEQFF.

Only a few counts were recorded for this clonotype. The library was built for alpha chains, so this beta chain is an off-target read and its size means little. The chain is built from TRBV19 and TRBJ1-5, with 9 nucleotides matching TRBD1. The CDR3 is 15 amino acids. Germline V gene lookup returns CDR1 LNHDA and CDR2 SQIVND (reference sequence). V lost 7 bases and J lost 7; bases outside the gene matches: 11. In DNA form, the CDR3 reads TGTGCCAGTATGGGAACAGGGGGCGCGAGACAGCCCCAGCATTTT. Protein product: CASMGTGGARQPQHF.

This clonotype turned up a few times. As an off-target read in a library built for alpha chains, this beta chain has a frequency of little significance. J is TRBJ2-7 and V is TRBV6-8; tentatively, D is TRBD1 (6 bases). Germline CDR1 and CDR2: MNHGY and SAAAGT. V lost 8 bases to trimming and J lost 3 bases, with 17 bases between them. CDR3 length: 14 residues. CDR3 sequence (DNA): TGTGCCAGCCCCCGCCGAGAAGGGGGCTACGAGCAGTACTTC. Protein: CASPRREGGYEQYF.

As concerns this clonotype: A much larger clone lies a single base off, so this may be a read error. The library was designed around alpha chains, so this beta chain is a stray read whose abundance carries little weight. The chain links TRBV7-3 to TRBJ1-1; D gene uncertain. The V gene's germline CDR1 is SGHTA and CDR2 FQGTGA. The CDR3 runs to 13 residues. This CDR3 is CASSNNLNTEGFF. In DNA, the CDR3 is TGTGCCAGCAGTAACAACTTGAACACTGAAGGTTTCTTT.

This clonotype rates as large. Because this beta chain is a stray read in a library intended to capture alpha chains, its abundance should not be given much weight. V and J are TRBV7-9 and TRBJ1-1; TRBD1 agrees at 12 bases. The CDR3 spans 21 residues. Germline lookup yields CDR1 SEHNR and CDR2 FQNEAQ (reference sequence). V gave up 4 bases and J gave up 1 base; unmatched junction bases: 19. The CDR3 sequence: CASSWGPGQGAPSIRNTEAFF. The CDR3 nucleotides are TGTGCCAGCAGCTGGGGACCGGGACAGGGGGCCCCTTCGATCCGGAACACTGAAGCTTTCTTT.

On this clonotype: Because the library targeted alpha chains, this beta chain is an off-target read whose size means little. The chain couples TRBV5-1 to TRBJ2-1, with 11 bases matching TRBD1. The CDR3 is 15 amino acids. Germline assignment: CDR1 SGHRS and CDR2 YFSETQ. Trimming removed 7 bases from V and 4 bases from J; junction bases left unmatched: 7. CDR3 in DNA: TGCGCCAGCGGGAGGACAGGGGGCTGGTACAATGAGCAGTTCTTC. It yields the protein CASGRTGGWYNEQFF.

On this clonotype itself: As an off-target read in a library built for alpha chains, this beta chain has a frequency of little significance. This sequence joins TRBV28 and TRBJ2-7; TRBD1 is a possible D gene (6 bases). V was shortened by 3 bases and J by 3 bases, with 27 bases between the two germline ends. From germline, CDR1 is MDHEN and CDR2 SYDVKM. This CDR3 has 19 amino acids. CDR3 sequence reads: CASSFFTTSSGHPLYEQYF. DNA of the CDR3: TGTGCCAGCAGTTTCTTCACGACCTCCTCGGGACACCCTCTCTACGAGCAGTACTTC. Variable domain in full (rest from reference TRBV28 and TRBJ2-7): DVKVTQSSRYLVKRTGEKVFLECVQDMDHENMFWYRQDPGLGLRLIYFSYDVKMKEKGDIPEGYSVSREKKERFSLILESASTNQTSMYLCASSFFTTSSGHPLYEQYFGPGTRLTVT.

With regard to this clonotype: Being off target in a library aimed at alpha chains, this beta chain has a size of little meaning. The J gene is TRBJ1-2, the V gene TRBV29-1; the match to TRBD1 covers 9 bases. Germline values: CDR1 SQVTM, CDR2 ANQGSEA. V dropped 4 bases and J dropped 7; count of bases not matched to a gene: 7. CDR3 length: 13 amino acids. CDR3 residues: CSVGDRERSGYTF. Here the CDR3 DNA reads TGCAGCGTTGGGGACAGGGAGAGATCTGGCTACACCTTC. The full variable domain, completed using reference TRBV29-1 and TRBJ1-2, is SAVISQKPSRDICQRGTSLTIQCQVDSQVTMMFWYRQQPGQSLTLIATANQGSEATYESGFVIDKFPISRPNLTFSTLTVSNMSPEDSSIYLCSVGDRERSGYTFGSGTRLTVV.

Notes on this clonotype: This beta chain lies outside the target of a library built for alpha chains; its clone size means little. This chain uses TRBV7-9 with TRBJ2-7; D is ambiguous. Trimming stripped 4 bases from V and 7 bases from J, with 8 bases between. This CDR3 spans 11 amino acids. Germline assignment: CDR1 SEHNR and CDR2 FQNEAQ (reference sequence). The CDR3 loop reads CASSSAREQYF. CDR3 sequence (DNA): TGTGCCAGCAGCTCCGCCCGGGAGCAGTACTTC.

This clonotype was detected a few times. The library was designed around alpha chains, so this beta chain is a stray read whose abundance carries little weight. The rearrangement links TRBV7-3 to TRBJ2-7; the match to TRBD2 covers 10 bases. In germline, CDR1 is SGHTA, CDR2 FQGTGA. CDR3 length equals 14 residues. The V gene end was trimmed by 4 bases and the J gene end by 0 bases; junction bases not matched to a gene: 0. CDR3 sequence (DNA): TGTGCCAGCAGCTCTAGCGGGGGCTCCTACGAGCAGTACTTC. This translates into CASSSSGGSYEQYF.

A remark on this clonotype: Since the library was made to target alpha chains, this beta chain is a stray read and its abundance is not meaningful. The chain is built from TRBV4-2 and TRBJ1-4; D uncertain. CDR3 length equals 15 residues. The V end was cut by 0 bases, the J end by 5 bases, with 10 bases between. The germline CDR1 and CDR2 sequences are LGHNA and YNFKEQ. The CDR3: CASSQERTLNEKLFF. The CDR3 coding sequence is TGTGCCAGCAGCCAAGAGAGGACCTTAAATGAAAAACTGTTTTTT.

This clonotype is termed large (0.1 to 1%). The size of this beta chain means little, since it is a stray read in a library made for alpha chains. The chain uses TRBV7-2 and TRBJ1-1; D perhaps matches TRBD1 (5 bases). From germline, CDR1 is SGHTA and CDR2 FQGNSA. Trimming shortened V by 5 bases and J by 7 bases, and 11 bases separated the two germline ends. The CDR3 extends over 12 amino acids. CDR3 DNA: TGTGCCAGCAGCCTGGGGACCGTTGAAGCTTTCTTT. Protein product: CASSLGTVEAFF.

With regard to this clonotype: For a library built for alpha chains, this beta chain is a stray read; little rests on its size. The CDR3 region is CASRTGANTGELFF. Written as DNA, the CDR3 is TGTGCCAGCAGGACAGGGGCGAACACCGGGGAGCTGTTTTTT. The rearrangement joins TRBV6-6 to TRBJ2-2, with 8 bases matching TRBD1. From germline, CDR1 is MNHNY and CDR2 SVGAGI (reference sequence). V shed 6 bases, J shed 0 bases, and the junction held 0 bases outside the gene matches. The CDR3 consists of 14 residues.